Shown below are 19 T cell receptor beta chains from a single sample sequenced in a study of shared clonotypes between healthy human individuals. The assay was immunoSEQ multiplex PCR, and TCRdb's table has in-frame clones only and misses some. This table has some 2.1 million clones, roughly 95% appearing once. Naive CD8 isolation took CD45RO-negative cells positively selected for CCR7 and excluded terminally differentiated effector memory CD45RA+ cells. Sequencing was performed on naive CD8+ T cells sorted from blood. Receptors were obtained from a man younger than 35 in good health.

This sequence joins TRBV13 and TRBJ2-7; TRBD1 matches at 7 bases. Germline CDR1 reads PRHDT; CDR2 reads FYEKMQ (reference sequence). CDR3 length: 13 amino acids. The junction had 5 bases not matched to a gene; V was cut back by 6 bases and J by 3 bases. This CDR3 reads CASSPQGDYEQYF. CDR3 sequence (DNA): TGTGCCAGCAGTCCTCAGGGGGACTACGAGCAGTACTTC.

A single count supports this clone. Within the sample, other DNA sequences also encode this same CDR3. The genes are TRBV6-5 and TRBJ2-7; TRBD1 aligns across 9 bases. The CDR3 runs 15 residues. With 4 bases clipped from V and 3 bases from J, the junction kept 7 bases outside the gene matches. CDR1 and CDR2 from the germline V gene are MNHEY and SVGAGI. CDR3 amino acids: CASSSTGTGSYEQYF. The CDR3 DNA follows: TGTGCCAGCAGTTCTACCGGGACAGGGAGCTACGAGCAGTACTTC.

The gene calls are TRBV27 and TRBJ2-3, with 9 bases identical to TRBD2. Trimming at V came to 3 bases and at J to 6 bases, leaving 1 base not matched to a gene. CDR1 MNHEY and CDR2 SMNVEV come from the germline V gene (reference sequence). The CDR3 loop spans 13 amino acids. CDR3 nucleotides: TGTGCCAGCAGTTTTGCGGGAGGGGATACGCAGTATTTT. This gives the protein CASSFAGGDTQYF.

This chain uses TRBV10-2 with TRBJ1-1; D might be TRBD1 (6 bases). The CDR3 has 11 residues. Trimming pared 8 bases from V and 4 bases from J, leaving 8 bases between. CDR1 and CDR2 (germline): WSHSY, SAAADI. The CDR3 DNA is TGCGCCAGCGGGGGGGCCACTGAAGCTTTCTTT. This gives the protein CASGGATEAFF.

The V gene is TRBV5-4, the J gene TRBJ2-4, with a possible D match to TRBD1 (6 bases). Trimming removed 4 bases from V and 7 bases from J, with 15 bases in between. Germline CDR1 reads SGHNT; CDR2 reads YYREEE (reference sequence). CDR3 size: 14 residues. This CDR3 is CASSPSSGGNIQYF. The CDR3 nucleotides read TGTGCCAGCAGCCCGTCCTCTGGGGGCAACATTCAGTACTTC. The full variable domain, completed using reference TRBV5-4 and TRBJ2-4, is ETGVTQSPTHLIKTRGQQVTLRCSSQSGHNTVSWYQQALGQGPQFIFQYYREEENGRGNFPPRFSGLQFPNYSSELNVNALELDDSALYLCASSPSSGGNIQYFGAGTRLSVL.

This clone was detected only a few times. The chain recombines TRBV6-1 with TRBJ2-7, with a tentative D call TRBD2 (5 bases). V was pared by 4 bases and J by 7 bases, with 8 bases between. Germline V gives CDR1 MNHNS, CDR2 SASEGT. The CDR3 runs to 11 residues. CDR3: CASSATGEQYF. CDR3 in DNA: TGTGCCAGCAGTGCGACGGGGGAGCAGTACTTC.

The CDR3 spells CASNPGPGQGVTEQYF. CDR3 DNA sequence: TGTGCCAGCAACCCTGGCCCGGGACAGGGTGTCACCGAGCAGTACTTC. V and J are TRBV27 and TRBJ2-7, with 9 bases that match TRBD1. The ends lost 7 bases at V and 6 bases at J; junction bases unmatched: 16. Germline CDR1 MNHEY, CDR2 SMNVEV (reference sequence). The CDR3 consists of 16 residues.

The chain joins TRBV2 to TRBJ2-7; D not resolved. From germline, CDR1 is SNHLY and CDR2 FYNNEI. The CDR3 loop spans 11 amino acids. V lost 7 bases and J 2 bases, leaving 6 bases between the germline ends. CDR3 bases: TGTGCCAGCATCCGTCCCTACGAGCAGTACTTC. This gives the protein CASIRPYEQYF.

On this clone: The germline gene is not matched at one end of the junction; a read error may be the cause. The chain combines TRBV10-2 with TRBJ1-5; D uncertain. The V gene's germline CDR1 is WSHSY and CDR2 SAAADI. The CDR3 is 12 amino acids. The CDR3 DNA is TGCGCCAGCAGTGAGAGGGAGGAGCCCTCCAATTTT. Translated: CASSEREEPSNF.

The chain employs TRBV7-9 and TRBJ1-4, with D possibly TRBD1 on 5 matching bases. The germline V gene encodes CDR1 SEHNR and CDR2 FQNEAQ (reference sequence). V shed 5 bases and J shed 8 bases, with 21 bases lying between them. The CDR3 has 16 residues. CDR3 coding DNA: TGTGCCAGCAGCCTGGGGGTGGGCAGCGACGGGGAAAAACTGTTTTTT. Translation: CASSLGVGSDGEKLFF.

The chain combines TRBV19 with TRBJ2-2; D possibly corresponds to TRBD2 (5 bases). The CDR3 totals 14 residues. Germline CDR1 and CDR2: LNHDA and SQIVND (reference sequence). V was cut by 6 bases and J by 3 bases, with 11 bases left in between. CDR3 sequence: CASRLGGYTGELFF. CDR3 DNA: TGTGCCAGTAGGCTGGGCGGGTACACCGGGGAGCTGTTTTTT.

CDR3 loop: CASRHNTEAFF. The CDR3 nucleotides are TGTGCCAGCAGACACAACACTGAAGCTTTCTTT. This rearrangement joins TRBV7-9 to TRBJ1-1, with D hard to call. Germline assignment: CDR1 SEHNR and CDR2 FQNEAQ (reference sequence). CDR3 length: 11 amino acids. Trimming stripped 6 bases from V and 2 bases from J, with 4 bases between.

The V gene is TRBV28, the J gene TRBJ2-3; 11 positions agree with TRBD1. V shed 3 bases and J 6 bases; nucleotides not matched to a gene: 11. Germline V gene lookup returns CDR1 MDHEN and CDR2 SYDVKM. The CDR3 sequence is 17 residues long. The CDR3 here is CASSFPIPGQGDDTQYF. As DNA, the CDR3 is TGTGCCAGCAGTTTCCCTATACCGGGACAGGGGGACGATACGCAGTATTTT. Using reference TRBV28 and TRBJ2-3 for the parts outside the CDR3, the full variable domain is DVKVTQSSRYLVKRTGEKVFLECVQDMDHENMFWYRQDPGLGLRLIYFSYDVKMKEKGDIPEGYSVSREKKERFSLILESASTNQTSMYLCASSFPIPGQGDDTQYFGPGTRLTVL.

CDR3 sequence reads: CATRDPPYNEQFF. CDR3 sequence (DNA): TGTGCCACCCGGGACCCCCCGTACAATGAGCAGTTCTTC. The chain uses TRBV15 and TRBJ2-1; either TRBD1 or TRBD2 may fit D (5 bases each). The V end lost 8 bases, the J end lost 4 bases, and 12 bases lay between the germline ends. Germline V lookup: CDR1 LNHNV, CDR2 YYDKDF (reference sequence). CDR3 length equals 13 residues.

The chain has TRBV6-5 and TRBJ1-1; 9 bases align to TRBD1. CDR3 length: 15 amino acids. V trimming: 5 bases; J trimming: 0 bases; junction bases outside the gene matches: 4. Germline assignment: CDR1 MNHEY and CDR2 SVGAGI. CDR3 coding DNA: TGTGCCAGCAGTGTACAGGGGGCCTTGAACACTGAAGCTTTCTTT. Translated, it gives CASSVQGALNTEAFF.

CDR3 in DNA: TGTGCCACCCGGGGACCCACAGGGTCTAATGAAAAACTGTTTTTT. Translated, it gives CATRGPTGSNEKLFF. V is TRBV7-9 and J is TRBJ1-4, with D possibly TRBD1 on 6 matching bases. Per germline, CDR1 SEHNR and CDR2 FQNEAQ (reference sequence). Trimming left V 10 bases short and J 3 bases short, with 18 bases between. The CDR3 has 15 amino acids. Looking up the rest from reference TRBV7-9 and TRBJ1-4 gives the full variable domain: DTGVSQNPRHKITKRGQNVTFRCDPISEHNRLYWYRQTLGQGPEFLTYFQNEAQLEKSRLLSDRFSAERPKGSFSTLEIQRTEQGDSAMYLCATRGPTGSNEKLFFGSGTQLSVL.

J is TRBJ2-1 and V is TRBV9, with 7 bases lining up with TRBD1. CDR1 SGDLS and CDR2 YYNGEE come from the germline V gene. Trimming cost V 4 bases and J 9 bases; bases outside gene matches: 7. CDR3 size: 13 residues. CDR3 DNA sequence: TGTGCCAGCAGCCTAGGGGGCGCCACTGAGCAGTTCTTC. Translating it yields CASSLGGATEQFF.

The chain employs TRBV7-2 and TRBJ2-7; D might be TRBD1 (6 bases). The CDR3 covers 14 residues. Deletions cut 3 bases from V and 4 bases from J, with 13 bases between. Germline assignment: CDR1 SGHTA and CDR2 FQGNSA. CDR3 loop: CASSFRTADYEQYF. In DNA form, the CDR3 reads TGTGCCAGCAGCTTTAGGACAGCGGATTACGAGCAGTACTTC. The variable domain in full, completed from reference TRBV7-2 and TRBJ2-7, reads GAGVSQSPSNKVTEKGKDVELRCDPISGHTALYWYRQSLGQGLEFLIYFQGNSAPDKSGLPSDRFSAERTGGSVSTLTIQRTQQEDSAVYLCASSFRTADYEQYFGPGTRLTVT.

V usage is TRBV28 and J usage is TRBJ1-3; D ambiguous. Germline CDR1 reads MDHEN; CDR2 reads SYDVKM. The CDR3 consists of 16 residues. V lost 5 bases to trimming and J lost 2 bases, with 16 bases between them. The CDR3 here is CASSPPYKGAGNTIYF. CDR3 in DNA: TGTGCCAGCAGTCCACCTTACAAAGGCGCTGGAAACACCATATATTTT.